This record concerns one T cell receptor (beta chain) sequence. This clone was detected only once. Its binding antigen is unknown. No base quality information exists; no much larger clone differs at one position. Using the deep immunoSEQ assay, multiplex PCR amplified TCR CDR3 regions from genomic DNA. Genomic DNA extracted from each cell subset was distributed evenly over all wells of several immunoSEQ 96-well plates, and each plate served as one replicate. For sorted subsets, around 0.2 ug of genomic DNA, equivalent to 25,000 to 35,000 T cell genomes, went into each replicate PCR. Purified libraries were quantified with a Qubit 3.0 fluorometer, sized on a Bioanalyzer 2100, and re-quantified with the KAPA Library Quantification kit. A separate single-read 150-cycle Illumina NextSeq 550 flow cell was used to sequence each immunoSEQ 96-well plate. The published analysis was carried out like this. Because only junctional sequences without quality scores were contained in the immunoSEQ output, filtering matching that applied to full-length reads could not be performed. To assign V/J genes and CDR3, sequences were annotated against IMGT germline references using PyIR, a Python wrapper for IgBLAST v1.9. Reads were filtered out if the reads had weak V/J assignments (E-value above 1e-6), no CDR3, stop codons, out-of-frame junctions, or ambiguous translated residues. V3J clonotypes were defined as sequences sharing the same inferred V gene, J gene, and CDR3 amino acid sequence. To compute the percentage overlap between repertoires, the number of shared unique clonotypes was divided by the size of the smaller repertoire. RTK rarefaction, the Chao1 estimator, and Recon v2.1 estimates of unobserved clonotypes were used to assess repertoire richness. Generation probabilities for all TCRbeta clonotypes obtained by the gDNA method from a few donors were computed using OLGA. TCRdb took this table from immuneACCESS and kept in-frame rearrangements with V and J called. Such tables lack part of the clones; where checked against another copy, unresolved V genes explain under half of the gap, and the rest is unexplained. V, J and clone size are those of that table, while D and trimming were read from the DNA. The sample contains about 2.2 million clones, 93% of them found a single time. The ten largest clonotypes hold more than 1.5% of the sample.

This record belongs to a study of shared clonotypes between healthy human individuals (dated by TCRdb to 2018 to 2021). As for the study more broadly: The cohort comprised a couple of women and a few men aged 18 to 49 years. To estimate repertoire size and how much clonotypes are shared between individuals, the study performed deep sequencing of blood TCR repertoires from roughly five healthy adults. For each donor, CD4 naive and CD4 memory were each given three plates, CD8 naive was given two plates, and CD8 memory was given one plate. Leukapheresis yielded between about 0.85 and 9 billion PBMCs per donor. Libraries were prepared and TCR repertoires were sequenced by different laboratories using diverse techniques, in order to increase sequencing depth and limit assay-specific biases. Results the study describes overall, beyond this receptor: Sampling was limited to blood, and TCR repertoires in tissue likely differ from TCR repertoires in blood. Compared with non-shared clonotypes, the clonotypes found in all four sorted-subset donors had higher generation probabilities. Sharing across several donors was observed for 5% to 6.5% of naive CD4, over 3% of naive CD8, about 2.3% of memory CD4, and approximately 0.41% of memory CD8 clonotypes. Even with the large sequencing depth, rarefaction of the sorted-subset datasets indicated that sequencing was incomplete. Naive subsets generally had larger estimated clonotype richness than memory subsets did. The genetic and exposure-history diversity represented was limited by the small number of donors. Pairwise subsampling led to the expectation that sequencing depth would affect the degree of clonotype sharing among donors.

Reading the germline V gene (reference sequence) gives CDR1 MNHEY and CDR2 SMNVEV. V loses 2 bases of germline sequence and J loses 2 bases, and the interval between the two ends is 13 bases. The CDR3 holds 15 amino acids from the cysteine to the phenylalanine. Only the CDR3 DNA is retained, 45 bases long and in frame from the first base. For the CD8 naive samples, CD45RO-negative cells were positively selected for CCR7, yielding a CD45RA+CCR7+ population from which TemRA cells were excluded. Donors were healthy HIV-negative adults with no recently reported acute infections or vaccinations. Only Caucasian adults living in Nashville, Tennessee, USA were represented among the donors. After blood collection by leukapheresis, PBMCs were isolated using Ficoll-Histopaque density gradient centrifugation and then cryopreserved in the vapor phase of liquid nitrogen. Analytical flow cytometry was used to check the purity and quantity of every magnetically sorted T cell population. From each sorted fraction, genomic DNA was isolated and quantified by UV absorbance on a Nanodrop 2000c.

The sequenced sample consisted of naive CD8+ T cells from PBMCs. The meaning of the sample's cell subset or site label: CD45RA+CCR7+. This receptor chain uses TRBV27 and TRBJ2-7, with no D gene named confidently. The TCR was taken from a man between 18 and 29 years old in good health. Some clones in this sample may be carry-over from other donors' samples. The CDR3 amino acid sequence is: CASSLDPTSPYEQYF. The DNA sequence reads TGTGCCAGCAGTTTAGACCCGACCTCCCCCTACGAGCAGTACTTC.